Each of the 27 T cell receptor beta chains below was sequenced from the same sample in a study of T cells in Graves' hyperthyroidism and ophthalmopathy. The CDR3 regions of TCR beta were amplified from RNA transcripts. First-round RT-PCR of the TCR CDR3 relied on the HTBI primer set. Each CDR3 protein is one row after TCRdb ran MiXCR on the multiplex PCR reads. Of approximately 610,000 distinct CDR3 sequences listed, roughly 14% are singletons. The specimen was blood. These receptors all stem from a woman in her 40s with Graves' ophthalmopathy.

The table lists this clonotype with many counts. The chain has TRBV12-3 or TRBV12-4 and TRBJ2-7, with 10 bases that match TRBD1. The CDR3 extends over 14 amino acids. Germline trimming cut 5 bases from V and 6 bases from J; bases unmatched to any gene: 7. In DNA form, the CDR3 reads TGTGCCAGCAGTCCTGACAGGGGGCGCACCGAGCAGTACTTC. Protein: CASSPDRGRTEQYF.

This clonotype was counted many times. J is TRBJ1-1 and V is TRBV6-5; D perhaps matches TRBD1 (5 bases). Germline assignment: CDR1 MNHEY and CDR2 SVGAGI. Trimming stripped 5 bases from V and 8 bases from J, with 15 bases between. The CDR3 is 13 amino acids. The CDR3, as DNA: TGTGCCAGCAGTCCCCTATTTGACAGAGAAGCTTTCTTT. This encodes CASSPLFDREAFF.

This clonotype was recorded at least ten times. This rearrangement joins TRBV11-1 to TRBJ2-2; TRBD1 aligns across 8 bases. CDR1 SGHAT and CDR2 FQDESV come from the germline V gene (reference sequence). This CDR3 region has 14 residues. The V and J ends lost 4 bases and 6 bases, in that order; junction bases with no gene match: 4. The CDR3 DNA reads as TGTGCCAGCAGCTCCAACAGGGGGTCCGGGGAGCTGTTTTTT. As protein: CASSSNRGSGELFF.

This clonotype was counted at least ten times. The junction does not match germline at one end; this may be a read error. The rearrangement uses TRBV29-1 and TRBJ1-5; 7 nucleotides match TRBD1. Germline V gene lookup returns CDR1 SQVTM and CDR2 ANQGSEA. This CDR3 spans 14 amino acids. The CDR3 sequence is CSAERQGPNQPQHF. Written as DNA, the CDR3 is TGCAGCGCTGAAAGACAGGGACCTAATCAGCCCCAGCATTTT. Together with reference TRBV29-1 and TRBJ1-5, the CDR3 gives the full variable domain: SAVISQKPSRDICQRGTSLTIQCQVDSQVTMMFWYRQQPGQSLTLIATANQGSEATYESGFVIDKFPISRPNLTFSTLTVSNMSPEDSSIYLCSAERQGPNQPQHFGDGTRLSIL.

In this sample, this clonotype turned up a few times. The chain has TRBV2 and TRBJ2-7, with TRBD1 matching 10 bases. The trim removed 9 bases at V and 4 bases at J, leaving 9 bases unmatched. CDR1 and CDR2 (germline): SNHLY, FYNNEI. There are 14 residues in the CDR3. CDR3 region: CASNTRDRGYEQYF. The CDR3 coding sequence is TGTGCCAGTAATACCCGGGACAGGGGTTACGAGCAGTACTTC.

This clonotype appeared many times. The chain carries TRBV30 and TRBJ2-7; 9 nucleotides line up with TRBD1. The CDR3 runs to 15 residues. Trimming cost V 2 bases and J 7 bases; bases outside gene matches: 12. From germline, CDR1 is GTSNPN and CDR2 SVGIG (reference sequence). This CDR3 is CAWSSQGASGGEQYF. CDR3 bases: TGTGCCTGGAGTTCACAGGGGGCATCGGGAGGAGAGCAGTACTTC.

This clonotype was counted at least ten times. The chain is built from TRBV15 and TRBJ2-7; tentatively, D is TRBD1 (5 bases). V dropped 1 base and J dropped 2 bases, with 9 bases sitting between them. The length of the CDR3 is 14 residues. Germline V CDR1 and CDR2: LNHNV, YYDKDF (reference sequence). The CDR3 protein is CATSRVDNAYEQYF. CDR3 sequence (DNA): TGTGCCACCAGCAGAGTGGACAACGCCTACGAGCAGTACTTC.

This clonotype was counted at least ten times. CDR3 sequence: CASKEGAGNQPQHF. The CDR3, as DNA: TGTGCCAGCAAGGAGGGGGCAGGCAATCAGCCCCAGCATTTT. The chain links TRBV28 to TRBJ1-5; 7 nucleotides align to TRBD1. Germline CDR1 MDHEN, CDR2 SYDVKM. V gave up 7 bases and J gave up 2 bases; unmatched junction bases: 5. The CDR3 is 14 residues long.

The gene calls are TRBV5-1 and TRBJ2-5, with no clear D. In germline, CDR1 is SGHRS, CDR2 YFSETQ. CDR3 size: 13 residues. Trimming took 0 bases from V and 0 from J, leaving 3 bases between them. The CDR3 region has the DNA TGCGCCAGCAGCTTGGGCTACCAAGAGACCCAGTACTTC. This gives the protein CASSLGYQETQYF. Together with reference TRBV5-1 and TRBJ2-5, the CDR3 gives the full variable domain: KAGVTQTPRYLIKTRGQQVTLSCSPISGHRSVSWYQQTPGQGLQFLFEYFSETQRNKGNFPGRFSGRQFSNSRSEMNVSTLELGDSALYLCASSLGYQETQYFGPGTRLLVL.

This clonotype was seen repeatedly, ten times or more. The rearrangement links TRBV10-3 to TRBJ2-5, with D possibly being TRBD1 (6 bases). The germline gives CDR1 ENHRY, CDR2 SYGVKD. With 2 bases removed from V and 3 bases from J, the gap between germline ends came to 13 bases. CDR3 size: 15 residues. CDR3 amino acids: CAISEGGQTEETQYF. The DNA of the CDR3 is TGTGCCATCAGTGAGGGCGGACAGACTGAAGAGACCCAGTACTTC.

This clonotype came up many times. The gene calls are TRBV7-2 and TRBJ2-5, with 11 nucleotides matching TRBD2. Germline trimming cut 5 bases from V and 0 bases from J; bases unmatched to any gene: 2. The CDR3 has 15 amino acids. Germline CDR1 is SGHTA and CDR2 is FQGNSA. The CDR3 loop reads CASSKTSGDQETQYF. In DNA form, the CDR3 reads TGTGCCAGCAGCAAGACTAGCGGGGACCAAGAGACCCAGTACTTC.

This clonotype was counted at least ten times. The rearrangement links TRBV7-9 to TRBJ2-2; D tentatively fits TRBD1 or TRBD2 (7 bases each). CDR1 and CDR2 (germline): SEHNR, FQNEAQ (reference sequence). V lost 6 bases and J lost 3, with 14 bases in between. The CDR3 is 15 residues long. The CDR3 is CASRSTGRDTGELFF. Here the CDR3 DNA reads TGTGCCAGCAGGTCGACAGGGAGGGACACCGGGGAGCTGTTTTTT.

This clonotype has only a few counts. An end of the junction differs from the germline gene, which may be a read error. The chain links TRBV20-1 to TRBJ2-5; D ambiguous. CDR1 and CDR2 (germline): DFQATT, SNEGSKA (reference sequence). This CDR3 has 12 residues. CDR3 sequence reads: CSASGAGEAQYF. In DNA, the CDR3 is TGCAGTGCTAGCGGAGCAGGAGAGGCCCAGTACTTC.

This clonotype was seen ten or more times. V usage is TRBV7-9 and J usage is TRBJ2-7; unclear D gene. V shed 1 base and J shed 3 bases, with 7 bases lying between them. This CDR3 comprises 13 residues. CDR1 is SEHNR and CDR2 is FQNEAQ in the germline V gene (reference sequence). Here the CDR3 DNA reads TGTGCCAGCAGCTTAGGGGCAGTCTACGAGCAGTACTTC. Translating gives CASSLGAVYEQYF.

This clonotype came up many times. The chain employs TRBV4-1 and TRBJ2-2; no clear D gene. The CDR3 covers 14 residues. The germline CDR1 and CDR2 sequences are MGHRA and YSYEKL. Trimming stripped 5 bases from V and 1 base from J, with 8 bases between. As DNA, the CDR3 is TGCGCCAGCAGCTACACTGTGAACACCGGGGAGCTGTTTTTT. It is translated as CASSYTVNTGELFF.

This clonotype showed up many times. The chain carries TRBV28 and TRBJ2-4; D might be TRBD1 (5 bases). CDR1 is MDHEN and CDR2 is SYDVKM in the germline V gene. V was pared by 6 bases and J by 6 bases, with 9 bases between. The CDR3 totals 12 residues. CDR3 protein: CASSRQRNIQYF. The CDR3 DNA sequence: TGTGCCAGCAGCAGACAGAGAAACATTCAGTACTTC.

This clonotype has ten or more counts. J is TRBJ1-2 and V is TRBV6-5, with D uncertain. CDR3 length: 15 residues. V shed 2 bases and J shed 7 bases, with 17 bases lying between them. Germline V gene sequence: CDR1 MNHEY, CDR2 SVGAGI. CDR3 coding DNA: TGTGCCAGCAGTTACCACCTGAGGAGCGAGCGTGGCTACACCTTC. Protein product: CASSYHLRSERGYTF.

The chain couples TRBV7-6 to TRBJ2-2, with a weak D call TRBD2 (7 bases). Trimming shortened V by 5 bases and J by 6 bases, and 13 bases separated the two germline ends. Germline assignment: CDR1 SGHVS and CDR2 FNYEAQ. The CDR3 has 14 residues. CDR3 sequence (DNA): TGTGCCAGCAGCCACACGGGGGGCTCCGGGGAGCTGTTTTTT. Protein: CASSHTGGSGELFF.

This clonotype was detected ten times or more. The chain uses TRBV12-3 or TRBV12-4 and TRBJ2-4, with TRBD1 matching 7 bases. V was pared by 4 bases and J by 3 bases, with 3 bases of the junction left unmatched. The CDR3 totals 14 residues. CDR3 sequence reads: CASSSGDSKNIQYF. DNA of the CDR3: TGTGCCAGCAGTTCCGGGGACAGCAAAAACATTCAGTACTTC.

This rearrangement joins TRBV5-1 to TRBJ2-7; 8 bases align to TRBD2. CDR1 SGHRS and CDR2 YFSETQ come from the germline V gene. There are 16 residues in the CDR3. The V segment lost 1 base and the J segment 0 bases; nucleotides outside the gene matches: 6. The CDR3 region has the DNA TGCGCCAGCAGCTTGACAACCGGGACTAGCTCCTACGAGCAGTACTTC. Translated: CASSLTTGTSSYEQYF.

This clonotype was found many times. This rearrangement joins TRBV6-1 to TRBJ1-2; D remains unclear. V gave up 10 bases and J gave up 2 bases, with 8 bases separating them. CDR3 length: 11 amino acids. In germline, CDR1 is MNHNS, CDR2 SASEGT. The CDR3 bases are TGTGCCACCAAACAGAACTATGGCTACACCTTC. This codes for CATKQNYGYTF.

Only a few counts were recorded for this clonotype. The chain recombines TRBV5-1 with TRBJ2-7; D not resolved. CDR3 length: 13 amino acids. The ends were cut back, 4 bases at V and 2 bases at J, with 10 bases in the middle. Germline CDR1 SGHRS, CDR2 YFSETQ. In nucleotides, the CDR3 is TGCGCCAGCAGCACCGCTATTACCTACGAGCAGTACTTC. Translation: CASSTAITYEQYF.

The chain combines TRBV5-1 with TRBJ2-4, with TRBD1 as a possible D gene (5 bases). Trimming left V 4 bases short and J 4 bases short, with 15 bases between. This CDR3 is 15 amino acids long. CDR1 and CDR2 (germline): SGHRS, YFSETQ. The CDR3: CASSLDIQSKNIQYF. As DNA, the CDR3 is TGCGCCAGCAGCCTGGACATCCAATCTAAAAACATTCAGTACTTC.

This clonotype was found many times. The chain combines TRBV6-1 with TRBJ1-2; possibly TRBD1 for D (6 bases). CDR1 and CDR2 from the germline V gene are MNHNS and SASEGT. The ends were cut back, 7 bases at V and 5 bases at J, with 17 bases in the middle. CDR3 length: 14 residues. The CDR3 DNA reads TGTGCCAGCACCGAAGGGGGAGGGCAGTATGGCTACACCTTC. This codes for CASTEGGGQYGYTF.

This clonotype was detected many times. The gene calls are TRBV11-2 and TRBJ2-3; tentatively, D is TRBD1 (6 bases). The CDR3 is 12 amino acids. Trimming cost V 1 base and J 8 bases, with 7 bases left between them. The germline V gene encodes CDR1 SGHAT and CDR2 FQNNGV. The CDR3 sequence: CASSLVQGTQYF. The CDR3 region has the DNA TGTGCCAGCAGCTTAGTACAGGGTACGCAGTATTTT.

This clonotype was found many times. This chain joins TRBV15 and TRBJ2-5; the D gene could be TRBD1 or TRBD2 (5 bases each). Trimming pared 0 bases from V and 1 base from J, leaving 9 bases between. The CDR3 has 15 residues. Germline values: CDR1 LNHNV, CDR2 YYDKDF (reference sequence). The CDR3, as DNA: TGTGCCACCAGCAGAGATGGGGGATTCCAAGAGACCCAGTACTTC. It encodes CATSRDGGFQETQYF.

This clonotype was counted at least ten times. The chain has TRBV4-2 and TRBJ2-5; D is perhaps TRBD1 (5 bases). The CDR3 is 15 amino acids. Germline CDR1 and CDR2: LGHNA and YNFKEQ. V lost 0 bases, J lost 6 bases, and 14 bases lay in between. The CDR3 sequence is CASSQDSSGKKTQYF. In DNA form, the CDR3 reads TGTGCCAGCAGCCAAGATAGTTCAGGGAAAAAGACCCAGTACTTC.